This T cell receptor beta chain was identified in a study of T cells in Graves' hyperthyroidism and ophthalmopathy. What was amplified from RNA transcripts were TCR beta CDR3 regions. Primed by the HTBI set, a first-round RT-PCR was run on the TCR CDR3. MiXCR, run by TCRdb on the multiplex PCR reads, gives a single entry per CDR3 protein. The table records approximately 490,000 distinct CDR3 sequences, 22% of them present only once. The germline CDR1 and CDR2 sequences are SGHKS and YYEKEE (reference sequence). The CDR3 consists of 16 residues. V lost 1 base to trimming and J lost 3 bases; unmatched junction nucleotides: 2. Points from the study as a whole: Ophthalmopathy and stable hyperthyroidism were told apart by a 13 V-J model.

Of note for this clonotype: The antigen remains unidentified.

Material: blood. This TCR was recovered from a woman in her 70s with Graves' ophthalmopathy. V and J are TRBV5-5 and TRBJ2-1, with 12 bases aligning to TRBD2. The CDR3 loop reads CASSLRTSGVYNEQFF. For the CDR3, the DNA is TGTGCCAGCAGCTTGCGGACTAGCGGGGTCTACAATGAGCAGTTCTTC.